Listed here are 3 T cell receptor beta chains from one sample, sequenced in a study of blood T cell repertoires in COVID-19 (dated by TCRdb to 2018 to 2020). Library preparation used the immunoSEQ multiplex PCR assay. TCRdb took this table from immuneACCESS and kept in-frame rearrangements with V and J called. Such tables lack part of the clones; where checked against another copy, unresolved V genes explain under half of the gap, and the rest is unexplained. The sample table holds 40,000 to 50,000 clones, of which approximately 85% were seen once. The ten largest clones add up to more than 15% of the sample. The sequencing sample was made of peripheral blood. These receptors originate from a human donor in a cohort sampled during active COVID-19. The donor label of this sample is uncertain.

In regard to this clone: Germline is not matched at one junction end, which may reflect a read error. The rearrangement links TRBV12-3 or TRBV12-4 to TRBJ2-7; 11 bases map to TRBD2. CDR3 length equals 12 residues. CDR3 amino acids: CASRLGPSGGSF. The CDR3 DNA reads as TGTGCCAGCAGACTGGGACCTAGCGGGGGGAGCTTC.

J is TRBJ2-1 and V is TRBV12-3 or TRBV12-4; unclear D gene. The length of the CDR3 is 11 residues. Trimming removed 2 bases from V and 8 bases from J, with 4 bases in between. CDR3 in amino acids: CASSLIYEQFF. DNA for the CDR3: TGTGCCAGCAGTTTAATCTATGAGCAGTTCTTC.

Here the CDR3 DNA reads TGCAGTGCTAGTAAGGGCAGGGAGGACACCATATATTTT. Protein product: CSASKGREDTIYF. This chain links TRBV20-1 with TRBJ1-3, with TRBD1 as a possible D gene (5 bases). Per the germline V gene, CDR1 is DFQATT and CDR2 is SNEGSKA (reference sequence). The V gene lost 3 bases and the J gene lost 8 bases, with 14 bases spanning the gap. The CDR3 is made up of 13 amino acids.